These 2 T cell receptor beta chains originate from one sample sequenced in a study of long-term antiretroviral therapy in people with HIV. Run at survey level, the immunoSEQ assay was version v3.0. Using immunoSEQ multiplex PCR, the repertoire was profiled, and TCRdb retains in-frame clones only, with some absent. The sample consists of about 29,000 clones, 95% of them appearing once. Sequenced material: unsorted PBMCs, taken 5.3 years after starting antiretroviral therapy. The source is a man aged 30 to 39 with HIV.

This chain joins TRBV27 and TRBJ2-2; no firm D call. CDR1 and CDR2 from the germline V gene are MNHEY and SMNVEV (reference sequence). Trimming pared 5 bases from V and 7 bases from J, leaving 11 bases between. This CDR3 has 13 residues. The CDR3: CASSVSTGGELFF. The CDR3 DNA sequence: TGTGCCAGCAGTGTGTCAACCGGCGGGGAGCTGTTTTTT.

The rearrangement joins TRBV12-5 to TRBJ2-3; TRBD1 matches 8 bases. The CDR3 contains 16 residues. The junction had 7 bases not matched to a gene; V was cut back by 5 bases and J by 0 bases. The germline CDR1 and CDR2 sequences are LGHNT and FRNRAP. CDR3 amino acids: CASGPQGTGSTDTQYF. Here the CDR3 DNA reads TGTGCTAGTGGTCCTCAGGGGACAGGTAGCACAGATACGCAGTATTTT.